Below, 10 T cell receptor beta chains from the same sample are listed, as sequenced in a study of graft-versus-host responses after intestinal transplantation. Their target antigens are unknown. The protocol was immunoSEQ multiplex PCR, while the TCRdb copy is restricted to in-frame clones and leaves out a portion. The top ten clones hold roughly 0.5% of a sample with fewer than 120,000 clones, around 93% of them seen once. The sample consisted of unstimulated CD8+ T cells sorted from spleen or lymph node cells, taken before intestinal transplant. The receptors were gathered from a human donor who received an intestinal transplant.

This chain links TRBV7-9 with TRBJ2-7, with a tentative D call TRBD1 (6 bases). This CDR3 comprises 15 residues. Per the germline V gene, CDR1 is SEHNR and CDR2 is FQNEAQ (reference sequence). Trimming left V 3 bases short and J 0 bases short, with 12 bases between. This CDR3 reads CASSFVGASSYEQYF. The CDR3, as DNA: TGTGCCAGCAGCTTTGTGGGGGCTAGCTCCTACGAGCAGTACTTC.

The chain recombines TRBV10-2 with TRBJ1-1; D is ambiguous. The CDR3 has 12 residues. The germline gives CDR1 WSHSY, CDR2 SAAADI. Trimming removed 8 bases at V and 2 bases at J, with 9 bases between. CDR3: CASSWGNTEAFF. The CDR3 DNA reads TGCGCCAGCTCATGGGGTAACACTGAAGCTTTCTTT.

The V gene is TRBV6-5, the J gene TRBJ2-7; the D call may be TRBD1 or TRBD2 (5 bases each). CDR1 and CDR2 (germline): MNHEY, SVGAGI. V lost 2 bases to trimming and J lost 2 bases, with 7 bases between them. The CDR3 covers 13 residues. CDR3 sequence: CASSYGGTYEQYF. The CDR3 DNA is TGTGCCAGCAGTTACGGGGGAACCTACGAGCAGTACTTC.

The CDR3 nucleotides read TGTGCCACCAGCATTCTCGCCCAGCCCCAGCATTTT. Translated, it gives CATSILAQPQHF. The gene calls are TRBV15 and TRBJ1-5; no clear D. V dropped 4 bases and J dropped 7 bases, with 8 bases sitting between them. Germline lookup yields CDR1 LNHNV and CDR2 YYDKDF (reference sequence). The CDR3 contains 12 residues.

V usage is TRBV11-2 and J usage is TRBJ2-1; D is possibly TRBD1 (5 bases). Trimming shortened V by 5 bases and J by 5 bases, and 13 bases separated the two germline ends. Per germline, CDR1 SGHAT and CDR2 FQNNGV. The CDR3 has 14 residues. For the CDR3, the DNA is TGTGCCAGCAGCCCCGAGCAGGGCCACAATGAGCAGTTCTTC. It yields the protein CASSPEQGHNEQFF.

The chain combines TRBV7-2 with TRBJ1-1; no clear D gene. Germline-derived CDR1 and CDR2 are SGHTA and FQGNSA. The CDR3 sequence is 13 residues long. The ends were cut back, 4 bases at V and 7 bases at J, with 13 bases in the middle. CDR3 sequence reads: CASSWIVGNEAFF. CDR3 DNA sequence: TGTGCCAGCAGCTGGATAGTTGGAAATGAAGCTTTCTTT. The entire variable domain, with the rest obtained from reference TRBV7-2 and TRBJ1-1, is as follows: GAGVSQSPSNKVTEKGKDVELRCDPISGHTALYWYRQSLGQGLEFLIYFQGNSAPDKSGLPSDRFSAERTGGSVSTLTIQRTQQEDSAVYLCASSWIVGNEAFFGQGTRLTVV.

This chain connects TRBV11-2 to TRBJ2-7; 7 positions agree with TRBD2. Germline CDR1 is SGHAT and CDR2 is FQNNGV. Losses at the gene ends were 5 bases for V and 6 bases for J; bases not matched to a gene: 7. The CDR3 extends over 13 amino acids. CDR3 protein: CASSRGGVGEQYF. In DNA, the CDR3 is TGTGCCAGCAGCCGTGGGGGGGTCGGCGAGCAGTACTTC. The variable domain in full, with the rest retrieved from reference TRBV11-2 and TRBJ2-7, is EAGVAQSPRYKIIEKRQSVAFWCNPISGHATLYWYQQILGQGPKLLIQFQNNGVVDDSQLPKDRFSAERLKGVDSTLKIQPAKLEDSAVYLCASSRGGVGEQYFGPGTRLTVT.

The chain has TRBV29-1 and TRBJ1-5, with D uncertain. The germline V and J ends were trimmed by 7 bases and 0 bases, with 13 bases remaining between them. The V gene's germline CDR1 is SQVTM and CDR2 ANQGSEA. CDR3 size: 14 residues. DNA for the CDR3: TGCAGCGCGGGTTGGGCCGATAGCAATCAGCCCCAGCATTTT. Protein product: CSAGWADSNQPQHF.

This chain connects TRBV7-6 to TRBJ2-2; perhaps TRBD2 as D (6 bases). Germline V gives CDR1 SGHVS, CDR2 FNYEAQ. The V and J ends lost 4 bases and 0 bases respectively, with 9 bases between them. This CDR3 is built from 15 residues. Written as DNA, the CDR3 is TGTGCCAGCAGCTCCCGGGACTCGAACACCGGGGAGCTGTTTTTT. It is translated as CASSSRDSNTGELFF.

This clone was counted only a few times. The rearrangement links TRBV29-1 to TRBJ1-4, with D uncertain. CDR1 and CDR2 from the germline V gene are SQVTM and ANQGSEA. V was cut by 4 bases and J by 0 bases, with 6 bases left in between. The CDR3 loop spans 13 amino acids. The CDR3 DNA reads TGCAGCGTTGGATCGGCAACTAATGAAAAACTGTTTTTT. It codes for CSVGSATNEKLFF.